This T cell receptor beta chain is drawn from a study of T cell responses to AZD1222 COVID-19 vaccine. The length of the CDR3 is 14 residues. V was clipped by 6 bases and J by 4 bases, with 15 bases between them. Germline-derived CDR1 and CDR2 are MNHEY and SVGAGI. Study-level findings and limits: Sampling captured repertoires only after the peak T cell response. The donor cohort was predominantly white British with a female majority, and clonal diversity may have been underestimated. Recipients of two AZD1222 doses showed rising Spike-specific TCR breadth and depth. Close to half of spike-specific TCRs reportedly recognize unmutated variant regions.

Libraries were prepared by immunoSEQ multiplex PCR; TCRdb keeps only in-frame clonotypes and omits some of them. The data show about 160,000 clones, under 95% seen once. Comment on this clone: Its matching antigen is unknown.

The rearrangement uses TRBV6-5 and TRBJ1-1; D unclear. The material was peripheral blood, obtained on day 0 of AZD1222 vaccination. This clonotype was obtained from an adult in good health. CDR3 protein: CASSRQEARTEAFF. The CDR3 DNA is TGTGCCAGCAGCCGCCAGGAGGCGCGCACTGAAGCTTTCTTT.